This TCR beta chain was sequenced during a study of shared clonotypes between healthy human individuals. About the research overall: Two women and a few men aged 18 to 49 made up the donors.

The authors split each subset's genomic DNA evenly across several immunoSEQ plates. On sorted subsets, replicate PCRs used approximately 190 ng DNA, or about 30,000 T cell genomes. Profiling relied on immunoSEQ multiplex PCR, and the TCRdb table lists in-frame clones only, not all of them. The sample yields around 1,000,000 clones, roughly 77% seen once. The CDR3 is 15 amino acids. J lost 3 bases, V lost 2 bases, and 4 bases had no gene match. CDR1 and CDR2 (germline): SEHNR, FQNEAQ (reference sequence). Each donor was a Caucasian adult residing in Nashville, Tennessee. The TCR originated in a man in his late teens or twenties in good health. Some clones in this sample may be carry-over from other donors' samples. Sequencing used memory CD4+ T cells from PBMCs. Subset specified: CD45RA-negative fraction. The chain employs TRBV7-9 and TRBJ1-2; 9 bases align to TRBD1. CDR3: CASSLQGQGHYGYTF. The CDR3 region has the DNA TGTGCCAGCAGCTTACAAGGACAGGGGCACTATGGCTACACCTTC.